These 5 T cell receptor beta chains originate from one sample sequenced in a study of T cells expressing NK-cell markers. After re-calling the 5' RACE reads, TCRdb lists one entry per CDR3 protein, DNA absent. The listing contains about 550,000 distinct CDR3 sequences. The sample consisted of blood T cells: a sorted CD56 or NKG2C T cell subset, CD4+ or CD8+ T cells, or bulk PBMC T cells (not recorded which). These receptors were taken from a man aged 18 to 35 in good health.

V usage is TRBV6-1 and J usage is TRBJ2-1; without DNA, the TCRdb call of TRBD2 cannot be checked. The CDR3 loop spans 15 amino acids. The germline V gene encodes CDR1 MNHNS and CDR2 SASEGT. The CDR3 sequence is CASSSPSGSRREQFF.

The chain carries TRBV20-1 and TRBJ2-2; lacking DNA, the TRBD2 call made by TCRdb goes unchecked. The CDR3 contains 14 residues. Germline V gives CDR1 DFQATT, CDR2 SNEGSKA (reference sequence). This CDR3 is CSARGRRNTGELFF.

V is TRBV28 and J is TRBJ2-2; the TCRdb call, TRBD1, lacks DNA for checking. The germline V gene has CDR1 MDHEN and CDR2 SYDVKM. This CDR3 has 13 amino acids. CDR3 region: CASRHRSNGELFF.

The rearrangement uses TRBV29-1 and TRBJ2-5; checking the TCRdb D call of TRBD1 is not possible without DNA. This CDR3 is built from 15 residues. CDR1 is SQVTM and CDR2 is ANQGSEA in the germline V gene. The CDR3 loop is CSVEVGAGLQETQYF.

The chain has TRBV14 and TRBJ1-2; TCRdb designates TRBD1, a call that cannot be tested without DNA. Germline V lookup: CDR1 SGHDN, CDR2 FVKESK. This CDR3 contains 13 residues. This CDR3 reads CASSPTGERVYTF.